The entry that follows covers one TCR beta chain sequence. This sample was taken from a study of blood T cell repertoires in COVID-19. Per the original data handling: Nucleated cell number was recorded as an estimate derived from reference gene primer amplification. The method was immunoSEQ multiplex PCR; TCRdb's version includes in-frame clones alone and lacks a portion of them. The DNA gave D and trimming, while V, J and clone size come from that table. The repertoire includes about 99,000 clones, 70% to 90% of them detected once, and about 3% sits in the top ten. Germline CDR1 reads SGHDT; CDR2 reads YYEEEE. This CDR3 spans 17 amino acids. V was cut by 5 bases and J by 0 bases, with 21 bases left in between.

The chain recombines TRBV5-6 with TRBJ2-7; D call uncertain. Specimen: peripheral blood. This clonotype was obtained from a human donor in a cohort sampled during active COVID-19. This CDR3 reads CASSGYPGQSSSYEQYF. For the CDR3, the DNA is TGTGCCAGCAGTGGATATCCTGGGCAGTCGAGCTCCTACGAGCAGTACTTC. The whole variable domain, remainder taken from reference TRBV5-6 and TRBJ2-7, is DAGVTQSPTHLIKTRGQQVTLRCSPKSGHDTVSWYQQALGQGPQFIFQYYEEEERQRGNFPDRFSGHQFPNYSSELNVNALLLGDSALYLCASSGYPGQSSSYEQYFGPGTRLTVT.